This T cell receptor beta chain was sequenced for a study of blood T cell repertoires in COVID-19. Across the whole study: Specimens from acute and convalescent COVID-19 originated in the United States, Italy and Spain.

Some clones are missing from TCRdb's copy, which holds only in-frame ones; the method was immunoSEQ multiplex PCR. The sample carries 55,000 to 70,000 clones, around nine tenths recorded once. V was pared by 0 bases and J by 0 bases, with 15 bases between. CDR1 is LGHDT, CDR2 YNNKEL, per germline (reference sequence). This CDR3 is built from 18 residues. The sequencing sample was made of peripheral blood. V gene TRBV3-1 (or the pseudogene TRBV3-2) combines with J gene TRBJ1-3; D gene ambiguous. This TCR was sampled from a woman in her fifties or sixties with active or convalescent COVID-19. CDR3 DNA: TGTGCCAGCAGCCAAGAGAGGATCGGCAGTGACTCTGGAAACACCATATATTTT. Its translation is CASSQERIGSDSGNTIYF.